This entry concerns a single TCR beta chain. The antigen is unknown. This sample is part of a study of T cell responses to AZD1222 COVID-19 vaccine. About the study: Second-dose recipients at about 4 or about 12 weeks were treated as one pooled group. Overall study results and limits: Donors were largely white British and mainly female; clonal diversity was possibly underestimated. No day 14 peak samples; only post-peak repertoires were characterized.

Unmatched junction bases numbered 11, after V lost 2 bases and J lost 2 bases. The CDR3 sequence is 17 residues long. Germline-derived CDR1 and CDR2 are GTSNPN and SVGIG (reference sequence). The table came from immunoSEQ multiplex PCR; TCRdb's copy has only in-frame clones and leaves some out. The data show fewer than 200,000 clones, around 90% seen once. Specimen: peripheral blood, collected on day 0 of AZD1222 vaccination. This receptor was taken from an adult in good health. The chain combines TRBV30 with TRBJ1-3; 8 bases align to TRBD1. The DNA for the CDR3 is TGTGCCTGGAGTCGAAATCTCGACAGGGGACCTGGAAACACCATATATTTT. This sequence encodes CAWSRNLDRGPGNTIYF.